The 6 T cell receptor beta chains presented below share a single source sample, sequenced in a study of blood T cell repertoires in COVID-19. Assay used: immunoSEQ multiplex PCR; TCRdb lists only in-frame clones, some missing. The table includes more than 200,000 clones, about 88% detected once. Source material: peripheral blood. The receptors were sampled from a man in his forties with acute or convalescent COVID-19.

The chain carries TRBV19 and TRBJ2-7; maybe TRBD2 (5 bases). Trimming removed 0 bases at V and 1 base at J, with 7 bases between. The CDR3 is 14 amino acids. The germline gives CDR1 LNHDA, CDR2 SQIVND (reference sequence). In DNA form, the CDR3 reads TGTGCCAGTAGTATAGACCGGGATTCCTACGAGCAGTACTTC. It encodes CASSIDRDSYEQYF.

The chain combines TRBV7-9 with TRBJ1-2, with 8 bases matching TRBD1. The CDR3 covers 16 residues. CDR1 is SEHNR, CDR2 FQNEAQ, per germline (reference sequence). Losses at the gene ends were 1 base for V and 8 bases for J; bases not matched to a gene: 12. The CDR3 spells CASSLVPAGTGGGYTF. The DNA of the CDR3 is TGTGCCAGCAGCTTAGTGCCAGCCGGGACAGGCGGGGGCTACACCTTC.

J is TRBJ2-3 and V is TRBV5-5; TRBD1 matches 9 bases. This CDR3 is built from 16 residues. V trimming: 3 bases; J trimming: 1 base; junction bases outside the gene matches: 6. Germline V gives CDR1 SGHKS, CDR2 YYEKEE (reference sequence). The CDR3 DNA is TGTGCCAGCAGCTGGAGGGACAGGGAAGGCACAGATACGCAGTATTTT. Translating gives CASSWRDREGTDTQYF.

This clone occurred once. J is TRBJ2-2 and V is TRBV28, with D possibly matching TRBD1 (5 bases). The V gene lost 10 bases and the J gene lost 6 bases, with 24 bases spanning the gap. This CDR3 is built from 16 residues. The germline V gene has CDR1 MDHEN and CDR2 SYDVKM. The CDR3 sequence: CATSAIGAGKAGELFF. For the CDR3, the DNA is TGTGCCACGTCGGCGATAGGGGCAGGGAAGGCCGGGGAGCTGTTTTTT.

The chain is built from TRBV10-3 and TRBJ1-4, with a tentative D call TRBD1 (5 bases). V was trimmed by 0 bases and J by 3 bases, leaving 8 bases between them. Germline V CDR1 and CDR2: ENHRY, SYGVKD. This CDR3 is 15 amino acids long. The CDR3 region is CAISESGLANEKLFF. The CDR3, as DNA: TGTGCCATCAGTGAGTCGGGGCTGGCTAATGAAAAACTGTTTTTT.

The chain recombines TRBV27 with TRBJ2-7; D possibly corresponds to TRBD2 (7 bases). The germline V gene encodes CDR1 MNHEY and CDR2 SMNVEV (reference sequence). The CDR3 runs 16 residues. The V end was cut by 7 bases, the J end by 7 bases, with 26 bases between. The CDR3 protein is CASTPTGGGGTWEQYF. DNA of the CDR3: TGTGCCAGCACCCCAACCGGGGGCGGGGGAACTTGGGAGCAGTACTTC.